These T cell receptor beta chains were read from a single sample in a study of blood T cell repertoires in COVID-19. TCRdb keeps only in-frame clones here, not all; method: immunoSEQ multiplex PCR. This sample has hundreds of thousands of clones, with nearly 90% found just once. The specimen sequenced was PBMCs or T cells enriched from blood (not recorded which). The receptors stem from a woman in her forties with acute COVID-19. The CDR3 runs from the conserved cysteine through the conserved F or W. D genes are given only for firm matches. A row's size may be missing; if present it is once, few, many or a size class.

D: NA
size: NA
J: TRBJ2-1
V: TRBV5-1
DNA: TGCGCCAGCAGCTTATTCCCCGGACAGACGTACAATGAGCAGTTCTTC
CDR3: CASSLFPGQTYNEQFF

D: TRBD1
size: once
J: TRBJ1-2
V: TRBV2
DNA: TGTGCCAGCAGTGAACTGGACAGGGTTTTGTATGGCTACACCTTC
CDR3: CASSELDRVLYGYTF

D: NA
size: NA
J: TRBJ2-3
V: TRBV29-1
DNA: TGCAGCGCGAGCAGCACAGATACGCAGTATTTT
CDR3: CSASSTDTQYF

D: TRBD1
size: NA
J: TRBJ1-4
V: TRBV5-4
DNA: TGTGCCAGCAGCCGAACCGGGACAGGGGGATTGGGTAATGAAAAACTGTTTTTT
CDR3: CASSRTGTGGLGNEKLFF

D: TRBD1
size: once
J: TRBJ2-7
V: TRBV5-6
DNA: TGTGCCAGCAGACCGACAGGGGTAGCGCGTGAGCAGTACTTC
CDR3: CASRPTGVAREQYF

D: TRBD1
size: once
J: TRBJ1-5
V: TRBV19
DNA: TGTGCCAGTAGGGGACAGGGGCTTCAGCCCCAGCATTTT
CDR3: CASRGQGLQPQHF

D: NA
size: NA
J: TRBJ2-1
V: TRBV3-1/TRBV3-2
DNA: TGTGCCAGCAGCCAAGATCTGAGGCATGAGCAGTTCTTC
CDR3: CASSQDLRHEQFF

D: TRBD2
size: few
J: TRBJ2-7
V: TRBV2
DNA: TGTGCCAGCACTATAAGGACTAGCGGGGGTTCGGGCGAGCAGTACTTC
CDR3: CASTIRTSGGSGEQYF

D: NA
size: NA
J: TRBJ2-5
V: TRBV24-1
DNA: TGTGCCACCAGTGATTCCCGCCGGGACACCCAAGAGACCCAGTACTTC
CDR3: CATSDSRRDTQETQYF

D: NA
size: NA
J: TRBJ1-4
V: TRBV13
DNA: TGTGCCAGCAGCGCGGATGCAACTAATGAAAAACTGTTTTTT
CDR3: CASSADATNEKLFF

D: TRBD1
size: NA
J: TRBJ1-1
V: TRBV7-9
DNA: TGTGCCAGCAGCTATACAGGGGGCGCGGGAACTGAAGCTTTCTTT
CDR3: CASSYTGGAGTEAFF

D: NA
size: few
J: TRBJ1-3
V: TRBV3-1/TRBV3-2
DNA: TGTGCCAGCAGCCGGGCTAATGGAAACACCATATATTTT
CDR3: CASSRANGNTIYF

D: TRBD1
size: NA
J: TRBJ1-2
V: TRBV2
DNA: TGTGCCAGCAGTGGCCAGGGGGTTGGCTACACCTTC
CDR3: CASSGQGVGYTF

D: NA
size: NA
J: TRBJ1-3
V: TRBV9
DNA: TGTGCCAGCAGCGTAGCGGGGAGCGCTGGGGTGGGAAACACCATATATTTT
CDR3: CASSVAGSAGVGNTIYF

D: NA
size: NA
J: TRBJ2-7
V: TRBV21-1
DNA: TGTGCCAGCAGCAAGGGCCGAAAAAGGCACGAGCAGTACTTC
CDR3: CASSKGRKRHEQYF

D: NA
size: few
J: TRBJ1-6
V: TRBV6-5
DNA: TGTGCCAGCAGATCTAGACTCGTTTTTCCCCTCCACTTT
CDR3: CASRSRLVFPLHF

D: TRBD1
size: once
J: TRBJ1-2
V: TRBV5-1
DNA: TGCGCCAGCAGCTTGCCCGGACAGGGGGACTATGGCTACACCTTC
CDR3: CASSLPGQGDYGYTF

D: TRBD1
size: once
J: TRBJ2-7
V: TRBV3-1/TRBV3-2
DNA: TGTGCCAGCAGCCCATTTCCGGGACAGCTAACGACCTACGAGCAGTACTTC
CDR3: CASSPFPGQLTTYEQYF

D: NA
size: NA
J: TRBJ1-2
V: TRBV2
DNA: TGTGCCAGCAGTGCTGGGCATGACTACACCTTC
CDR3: CASSAGHDYTF

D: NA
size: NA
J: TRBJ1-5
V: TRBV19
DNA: TGTGCCAGTAGTATAGGGGGGAACAGGGTCCTTCAGCCCCAGCATTTT
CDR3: CASSIGGNRVLQPQHF

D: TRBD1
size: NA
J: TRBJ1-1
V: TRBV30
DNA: TGTGCCTGGCGGGACAGGAAGGACACTGAAGCTTTCTTT
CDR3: CAWRDRKDTEAFF

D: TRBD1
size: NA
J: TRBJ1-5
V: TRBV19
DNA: TGTGCCAGTAGTAGTACAGGGGGCGGGCAGCCCCAGCATTTT
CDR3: CASSSTGGGQPQHF